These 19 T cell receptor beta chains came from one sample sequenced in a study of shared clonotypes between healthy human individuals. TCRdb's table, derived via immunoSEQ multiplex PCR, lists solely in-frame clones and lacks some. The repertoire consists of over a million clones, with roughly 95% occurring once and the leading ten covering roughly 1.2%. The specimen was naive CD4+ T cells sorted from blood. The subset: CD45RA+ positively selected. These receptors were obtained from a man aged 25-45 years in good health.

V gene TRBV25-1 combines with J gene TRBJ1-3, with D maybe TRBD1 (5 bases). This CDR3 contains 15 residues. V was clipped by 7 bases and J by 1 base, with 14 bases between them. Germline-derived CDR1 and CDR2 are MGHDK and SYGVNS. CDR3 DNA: TGTGCCAGCACCCCGATGGGGGGTTCTGGAAACACCATATATTTT. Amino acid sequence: CASTPMGGSGNTIYF. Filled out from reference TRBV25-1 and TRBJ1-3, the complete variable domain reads EADIYQTPRYLVIGTGKKITLECSQTMGHDKMYWYQQDPGMELHLIHYSYGVNSTEKGDLSSESTVSRIRTEHFPLTLESARPSHTSQYLCASTPMGGSGNTIYFGEGSWLTVV.

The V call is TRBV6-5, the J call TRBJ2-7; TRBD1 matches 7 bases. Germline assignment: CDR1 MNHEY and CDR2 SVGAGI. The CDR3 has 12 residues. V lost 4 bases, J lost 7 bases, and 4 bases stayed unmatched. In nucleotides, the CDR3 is TGTGCCAGCAGTTCCGGGACAGTTGAGCAGTACTTC. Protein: CASSSGTVEQYF.

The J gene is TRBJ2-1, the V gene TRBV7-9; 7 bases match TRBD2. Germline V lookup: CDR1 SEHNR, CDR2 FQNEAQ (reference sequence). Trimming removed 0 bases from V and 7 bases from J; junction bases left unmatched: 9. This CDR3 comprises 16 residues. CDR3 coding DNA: TGTGCCAGCAGCTTAGCTCGGGCGGGAGCCGGGAATGAGCAGTTCTTC. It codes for CASSLARAGAGNEQFF.

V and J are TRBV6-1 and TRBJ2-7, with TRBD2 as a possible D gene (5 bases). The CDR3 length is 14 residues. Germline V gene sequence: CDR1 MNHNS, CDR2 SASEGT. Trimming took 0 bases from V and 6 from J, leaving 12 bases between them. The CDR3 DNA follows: TGTGCCAGCAGTGAAGCATGGACGGGGTTCGAGCAGTACTTC. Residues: CASSEAWTGFEQYF.

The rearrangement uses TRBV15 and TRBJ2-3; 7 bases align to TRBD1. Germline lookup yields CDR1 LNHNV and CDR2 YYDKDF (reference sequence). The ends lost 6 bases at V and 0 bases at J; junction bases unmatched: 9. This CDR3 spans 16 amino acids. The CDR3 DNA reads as TGTGCCACCAGGCCTGGGACAGCGTCTAGCACAGATACGCAGTATTTT. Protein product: CATRPGTASSTDTQYF.

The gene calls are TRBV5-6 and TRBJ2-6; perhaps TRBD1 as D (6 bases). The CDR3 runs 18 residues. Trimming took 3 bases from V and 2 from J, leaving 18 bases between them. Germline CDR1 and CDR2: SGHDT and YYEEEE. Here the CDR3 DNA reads TGTGCCAGCAGCTCACGGAAGGGGGATCAAACTGGGGCCAACGTCCTGACTTTC. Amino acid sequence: CASSSRKGDQTGANVLTF.

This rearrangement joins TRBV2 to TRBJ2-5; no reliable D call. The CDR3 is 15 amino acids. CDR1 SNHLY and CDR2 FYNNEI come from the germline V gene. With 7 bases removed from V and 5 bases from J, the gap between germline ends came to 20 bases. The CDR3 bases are TGTGCCAGCAAGAAGGAAGAACCATCTCTGGAGACCCAGTACTTC. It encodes CASKKEEPSLETQYF. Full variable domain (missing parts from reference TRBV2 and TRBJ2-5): EPEVTQTPSHQVTQMGQEVILRCVPISNHLYFYWYRQILGQKVEFLVSFYNNEISEKSEIFDDQFSVERPDGSNFTLKIRSTKLEDSAMYFCASKKEEPSLETQYFGPGTRLLVL.

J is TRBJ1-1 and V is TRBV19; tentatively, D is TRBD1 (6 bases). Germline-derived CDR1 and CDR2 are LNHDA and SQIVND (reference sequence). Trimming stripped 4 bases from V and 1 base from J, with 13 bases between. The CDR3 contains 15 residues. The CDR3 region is CASSTKQGRNTEAFF. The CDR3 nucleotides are TGTGCCAGTAGTACCAAGCAGGGGCGGAACACTGAAGCTTTCTTT.

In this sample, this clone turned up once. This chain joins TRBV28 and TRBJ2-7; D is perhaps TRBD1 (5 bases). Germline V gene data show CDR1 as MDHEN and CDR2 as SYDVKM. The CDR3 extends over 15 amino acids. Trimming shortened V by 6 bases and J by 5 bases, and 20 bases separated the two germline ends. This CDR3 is CASSSPGREFDEQYF. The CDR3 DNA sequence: TGTGCCAGCAGCTCTCCCGGCAGGGAATTTGACGAGCAGTACTTC.

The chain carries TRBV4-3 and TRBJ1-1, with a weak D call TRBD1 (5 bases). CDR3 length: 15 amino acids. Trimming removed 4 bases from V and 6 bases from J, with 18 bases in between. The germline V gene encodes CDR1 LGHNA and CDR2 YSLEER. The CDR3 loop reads CASSPTVTGGSEAFF. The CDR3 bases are TGCGCCAGCAGCCCTACGGTTACAGGCGGTTCTGAAGCTTTCTTT.

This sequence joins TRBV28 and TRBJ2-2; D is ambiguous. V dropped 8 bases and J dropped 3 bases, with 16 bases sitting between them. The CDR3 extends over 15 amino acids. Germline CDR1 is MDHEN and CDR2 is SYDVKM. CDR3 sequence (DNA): TGTGCCAGCCTTACCCTTGGAACAGACACCGGGGAGCTGTTTTTT. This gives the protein CASLTLGTDTGELFF.

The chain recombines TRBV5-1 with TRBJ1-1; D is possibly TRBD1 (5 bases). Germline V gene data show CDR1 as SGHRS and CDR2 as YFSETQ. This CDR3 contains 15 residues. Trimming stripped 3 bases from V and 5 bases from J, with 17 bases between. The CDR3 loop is CASSSAAGRRTEAFF. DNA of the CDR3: TGCGCCAGCAGCTCCGCCGCAGGGCGCCGGACTGAAGCTTTCTTT. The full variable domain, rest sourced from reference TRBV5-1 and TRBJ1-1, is KAGVTQTPRYLIKTRGQQVTLSCSPISGHRSVSWYQQTPGQGLQFLFEYFSETQRNKGNFPGRFSGRQFSNSRSEMNVSTLELGDSALYLCASSSAAGRRTEAFFGQGTRLTVV.

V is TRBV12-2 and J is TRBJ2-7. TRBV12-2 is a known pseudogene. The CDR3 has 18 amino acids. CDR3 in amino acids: CASRLAVETQGNSYEQYF. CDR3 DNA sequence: TGTGCAAGTCGCTTAGCGGTGGAAACACAAGGGAATTCCTACGAGCAGTACTTC.

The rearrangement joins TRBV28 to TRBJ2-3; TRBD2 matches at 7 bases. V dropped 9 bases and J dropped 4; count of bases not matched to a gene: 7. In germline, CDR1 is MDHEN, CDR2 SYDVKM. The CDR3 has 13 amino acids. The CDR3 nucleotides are TGTGCCAGTCGGGGAGGGCCGCCAGATACGCAGTATTTT. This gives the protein CASRGGPPDTQYF.

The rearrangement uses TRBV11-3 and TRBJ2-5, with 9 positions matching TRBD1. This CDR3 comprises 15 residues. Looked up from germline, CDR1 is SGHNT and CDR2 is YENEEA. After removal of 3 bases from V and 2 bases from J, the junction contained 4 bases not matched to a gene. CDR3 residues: CASSFGTGPQETQYF. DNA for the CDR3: TGTGCCAGCAGCTTTGGGACAGGGCCACAAGAGACCCAGTACTTC.

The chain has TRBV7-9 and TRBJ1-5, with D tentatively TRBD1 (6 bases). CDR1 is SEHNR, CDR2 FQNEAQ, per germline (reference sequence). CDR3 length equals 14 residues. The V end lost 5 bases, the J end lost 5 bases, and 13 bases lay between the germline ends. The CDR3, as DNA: TGTGCCAGCAGCATAACAGGGAGTCATCAGCCCCAGCATTTT. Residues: CASSITGSHQPQHF.

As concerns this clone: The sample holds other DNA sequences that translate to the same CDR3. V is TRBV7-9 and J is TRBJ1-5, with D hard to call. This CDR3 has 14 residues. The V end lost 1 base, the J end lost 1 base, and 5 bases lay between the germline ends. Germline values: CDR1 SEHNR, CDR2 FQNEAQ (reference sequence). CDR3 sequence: CASSLVGSNQPQHF. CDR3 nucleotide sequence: TGTGCCAGCAGCTTAGTCGGCAGCAATCAGCCCCAGCATTTT.

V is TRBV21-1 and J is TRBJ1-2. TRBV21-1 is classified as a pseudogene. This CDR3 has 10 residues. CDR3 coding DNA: TGTGCCAGCAGCATCAACGGCTACACCTTC. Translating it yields CASSINGYTF.

CDR3 DNA sequence: TGTGCCAGCAGCTTGGAGGCAGGCACAGATACGCAGTATTTT. Translated: CASSLEAGTDTQYF. The chain uses TRBV5-5 and TRBJ2-3, with D unclear. The V gene's germline CDR1 is SGHKS and CDR2 YYEKEE (reference sequence). The CDR3 is 14 amino acids. V lost 0 bases, J lost 1 base, and 6 bases lay in between.